Listed below are T cell receptor beta chains from one sample, sequenced in a study of blood T cell repertoires in COVID-19. The repertoire was sequenced with immunoSEQ multiplex PCR; TCRdb's copy has only in-frame clones and lacks some. Seen here are about 200,000 clones, approximately 90% observed once, and the top ten hold less than 1.5%. Sequencing was done on a sample of PBMCs or T cells enriched from blood (not recorded which). The receptors here all came from a man aged 30 to 45 who had recovered from COVID-19. Both conserved end residues are part of each CDR3. Each record gives: D gene, clone size, J gene, V gene, CDR3 length, CDR3 DNA, CDR3 protein. A D gene is named only where the DNA matches it firmly. Rows give clone size only sometimes, using once, few, many, or a class for an expanded clone.

>TRBD1|-|TRBJ1-1|TRBV5-1|16
TGCGCCAGCAGTCCACGACAGGGGATTAAGAACACTGAAGCTTTCTTT
CASSPRQGIKNTEAFF
>TRBD1|-|TRBJ2-5|TRBV11-3|15
TGTGCCAGCAGCGAAGGGACAGACCCTTCAGAGACCCAGTACTTC
CASSEGTDPSETQYF
>TRBD1|-|TRBJ1-4|TRBV9|15
TGTGCCAGCAGCAAGGGACAGGGGGCGGATGAAAAACTGTTTTTT
CASSKGQGADEKLFF
>TRBD1|-|TRBJ2-3|TRBV2|18
TGTGCCAGCAGACCCACTCCCGGGACAGGGGGAAGGACAGATACGCAGTATTTT
CASRPTPGTGGRTDTQYF
>-|once|TRBJ1-2|TRBV3-1/TRBV3-2|14
TGTGCCAGCAGCCAATCGACAGCAAGCTATGGCTACACCTTC
CASSQSTASYGYTF
>TRBD2|-|TRBJ2-5|TRBV7-2|16
TGTGCCAGCAGCTTAGCGATAGCGGGGGGGCTTGAGACCCAGTACTTC
CASSLAIAGGLETQYF
>TRBD2|-|TRBJ2-1|TRBV5-4|14
TGTGCCAGCAGCTTAACCGGGACTAGCGGGAGGGCGTTCTTC
CASSLTGTSGRAFF
>-|-|TRBJ2-3|TRBV29-1|14
TGCAGCGGATGGGGCCAGGGCGGCACAGATACGCAGTATTTT
CSGWGQGGTDTQYF
>TRBD1|-|TRBJ1-3|TRBV7-9|14
TGTGCCAGCAGTTCCTCAGGGGGGGGAAACACCATATATTTT
CASSSSGGGNTIYF
>-|-|TRBJ1-5|TRBV7-2|14
TGTGCCAGCAGCTTAGAGGAATGGCGGCAGCCCCAGCATTTT
CASSLEEWRQPQHF
>-|-|TRBJ2-2|TRBV4-3|16
TGCGCCAGCAGCCAAGATTCGGCAGGGTTCACCGGGGAGCTGTTTTTT
CASSQDSAGFTGELFF
>-|-|TRBJ2-7|TRBV6-1|15
TGTGCCAGCAGTGAAGCTAGCGGAGGTCCCTACGAGCAGTACTTC
CASSEASGGPYEQYF
>TRBD2|-|TRBJ2-3|TRBV19|16
TGTGCCAGTAGTACCGGGACTACTCTTGCCACAGATACGCAGTATTTT
CASSTGTTLATDTQYF
>TRBD1|once|TRBJ2-7|TRBV29-1|14
TGCAGCGTTGCCCGGACAGGTCAGTCCTACGAGCAGTACTTC
CSVARTGQSYEQYF
>-|-|TRBJ2-1|TRBV29-1|14
TGCAGCGTTGTCAAATCGGGAAATTACAATGAGCAGTTCTTC
CSVVKSGNYNEQFF
>TRBD2|-|TRBJ2-3|TRBV19|17
TGTGCCAGTAGTATAGATCGGACTAGCGGGAGCACAGATACGCAGTATTTT
CASSIDRTSGSTDTQYF
>TRBD1|once|TRBJ1-2|TRBV18|18
TGTGCCAGCTCACCAACAAAAACAGGGGGCTCTGACTGGCATGGCTACACCTTC
CASSPTKTGGSDWHGYTF
>TRBD2|-|TRBJ2-7|TRBV5-8|16
TGTGCCAGCAGCTTGGCCGGGACTAGCGCCGTAAGAGAGCAGTACTTC
CASSLAGTSAVREQYF
>TRBD1|-|TRBJ1-2|TRBV27|14
TGTGCCAGCAGTTTAGCAGGGGGCATCAGTGGCTACACCTTC
CASSLAGGISGYTF
>TRBD1|-|TRBJ2-1|TRBV28|13
TGTGCCAGCCAGACAGGGGGCGAGAACGATCAGTTCTTC
CASQTGGENDQFF
>TRBD1|-|TRBJ1-2|TRBV28|13
TGTGCCAGCAGCCTGACAGGGGGTAATGGCTACACCTTC
CASSLTGGNGYTF
>-|-|TRBJ2-1|TRBV28|13
TGTGCCAGCAGTTTTCCTAGCTACAATGAGCAGTTCTTC
CASSFPSYNEQFF
>TRBD1|-|TRBJ1-5|TRBV7-9|15
TGTGCCAGCAGAGCAACAGGGGGAAAAGAGCAGCCCCAGCATTTT
CASRATGGKEQPQHF
>TRBD1|-|TRBJ1-2|TRBV25-1|14
TGTGCCAGCAGTCTTTCCGGGACAGGCTATGGCTACACCTTC
CASSLSGTGYGYTF
>TRBD1|few|TRBJ1-5|TRBV5-5|15
TGTGCCAGCAGCTTGAGGACAGGAGGCAATCAGCCCCAGCATTTT
CASSLRTGGNQPQHF
>TRBD2|-|TRBJ2-1|TRBV23-1|15
TGCGCCAGCAGTCAATGGGAGGGCCCACCCAATGAGCAGTTCTTC
CASSQWEGPPNEQFF
>TRBD2|few|TRBJ2-1|TRBV10-2|15
TGCGCCAGCATCTCCGGGACTAGCGGGAGTCGCGAGCAGTTCTTC
CASISGTSGSREQFF
>TRBD1|-|TRBJ1-5|TRBV28|16
TGTGCCAGCAGTATTTTACAGGGGGCAACCAATCAGCCCCAGCATTTT
CASSILQGATNQPQHF
>-|-|TRBJ1-4|TRBV5-1|16
TGCGCCAGCAGCTTGGGTGCCCAGGGGACGCATGAAAAACTGTTTTTT
CASSLGAQGTHEKLFF
>TRBD2|-|TRBJ2-1|TRBV11-3|16
TGTGCCAGCAGCTTTCCCTTAGCGGGGGGGCTCGATGAGCAGTTCTTC
CASSFPLAGGLDEQFF
>-|-|TRBJ1-6|TRBV4-1|17
TGCGCCAGCAGCCAAGAACACAGGAGCTCCTATAATTCACCCCTCCACTTT
CASSQEHRSSYNSPLHF
>TRBD2|once|TRBJ2-1|TRBV5-1|17
TGCGCCAGCAGCGCCAGGACTAGCGGACACTCCTACAATGAGCAGTTCTTC
CASSARTSGHSYNEQFF
>TRBD1|-|TRBJ1-4|TRBV7-9|12
TGTGCCAGCAGCCCCACAGGGGAACAACTGTTTTTT
CASSPTGEQLFF